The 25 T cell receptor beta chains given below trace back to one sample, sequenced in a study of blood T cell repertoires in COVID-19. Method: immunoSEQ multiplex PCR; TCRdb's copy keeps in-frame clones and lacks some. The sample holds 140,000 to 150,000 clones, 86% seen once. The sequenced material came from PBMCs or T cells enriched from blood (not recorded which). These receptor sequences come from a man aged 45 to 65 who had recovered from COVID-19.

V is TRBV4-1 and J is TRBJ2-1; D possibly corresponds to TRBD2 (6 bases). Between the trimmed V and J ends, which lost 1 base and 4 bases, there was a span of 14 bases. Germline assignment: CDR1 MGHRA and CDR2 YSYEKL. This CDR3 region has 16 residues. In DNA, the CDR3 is TGCGCCAGCAGCCAAGGTTTGTGGCTAGCGTACAATGAGCAGTTCTTC. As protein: CASSQGLWLAYNEQFF.

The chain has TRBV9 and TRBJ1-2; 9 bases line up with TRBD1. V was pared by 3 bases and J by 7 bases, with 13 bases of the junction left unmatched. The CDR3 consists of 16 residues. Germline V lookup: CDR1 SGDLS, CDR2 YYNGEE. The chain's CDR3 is CASSALGGTGWPGYTF. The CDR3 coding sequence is TGTGCCAGCAGCGCTCTAGGAGGGACAGGGTGGCCTGGCTACACCTTC.

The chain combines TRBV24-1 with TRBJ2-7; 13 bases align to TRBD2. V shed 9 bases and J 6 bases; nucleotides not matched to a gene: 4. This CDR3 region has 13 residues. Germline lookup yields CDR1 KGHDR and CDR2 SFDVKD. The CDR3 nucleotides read TGTGCCACCCGAACTAGCGGGAGGGTCGAGCAGTACTTC. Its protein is CATRTSGRVEQYF.

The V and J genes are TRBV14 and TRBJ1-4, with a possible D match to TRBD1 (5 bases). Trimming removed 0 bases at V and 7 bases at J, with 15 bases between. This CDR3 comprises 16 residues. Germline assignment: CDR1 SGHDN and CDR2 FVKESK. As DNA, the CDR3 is TGTGCCAGCAGCCAAGATCTTCCGGGGAGGGGTGAAAAACTGTTTTTT. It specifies CASSQDLPGRGEKLFF.

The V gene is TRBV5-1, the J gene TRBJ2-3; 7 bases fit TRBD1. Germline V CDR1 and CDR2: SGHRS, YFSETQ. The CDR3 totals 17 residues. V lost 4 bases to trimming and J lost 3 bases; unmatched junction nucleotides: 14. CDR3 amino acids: CASSILKGAGGTDTQYF. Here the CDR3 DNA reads TGCGCCAGCAGCATATTAAAAGGGGCAGGGGGAACAGATACGCAGTATTTT.

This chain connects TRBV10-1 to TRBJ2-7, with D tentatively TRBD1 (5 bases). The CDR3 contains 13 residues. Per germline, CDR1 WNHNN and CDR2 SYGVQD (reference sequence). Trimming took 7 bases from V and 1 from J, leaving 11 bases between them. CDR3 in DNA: TGCGCCAGCATTTTCAGGGTGTCCTACGAGCAGTACTTC. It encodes CASIFRVSYEQYF.

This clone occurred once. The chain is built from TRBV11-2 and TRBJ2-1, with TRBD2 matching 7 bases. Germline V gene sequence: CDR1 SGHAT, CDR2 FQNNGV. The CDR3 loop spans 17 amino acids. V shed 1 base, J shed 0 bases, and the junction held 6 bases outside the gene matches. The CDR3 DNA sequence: TGTGCCAGCAGCTTAGGTAACAGCGGGGTCTCCTACAATGAGCAGTTCTTC. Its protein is CASSLGNSGVSYNEQFF. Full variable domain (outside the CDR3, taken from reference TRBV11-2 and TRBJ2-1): EAGVAQSPRYKIIEKRQSVAFWCNPISGHATLYWYQQILGQGPKLLIQFQNNGVVDDSQLPKDRFSAERLKGVDSTLKIQPAKLEDSAVYLCASSLGNSGVSYNEQFFGPGTRLTVL.

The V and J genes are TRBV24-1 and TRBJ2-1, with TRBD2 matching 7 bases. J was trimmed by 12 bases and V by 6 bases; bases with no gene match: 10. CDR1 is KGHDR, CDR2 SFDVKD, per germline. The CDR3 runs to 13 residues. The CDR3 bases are TGTGCCACCAGTTCGGTACTAGCGCCACGGCAGTTCTTC. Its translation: CATSSVLAPRQFF.

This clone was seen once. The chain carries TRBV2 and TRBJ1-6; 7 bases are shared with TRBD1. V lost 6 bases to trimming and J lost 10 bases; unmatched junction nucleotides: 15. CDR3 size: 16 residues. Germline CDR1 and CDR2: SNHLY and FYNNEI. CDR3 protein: CASSRDREVRSSPLHF. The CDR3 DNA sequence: TGTGCCAGCAGCCGAGACAGGGAGGTGCGGAGCTCACCCCTCCACTTT.

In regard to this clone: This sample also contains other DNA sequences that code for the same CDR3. In DNA form, the CDR3 reads TGCGCCAGCAGCCAAGATCGGGCGAACACCGGGGAGCTGTTTTTT. Translating gives CASSQDRANTGELFF. The chain has TRBV4-3 and TRBJ2-2, with D unresolved. V was clipped by 0 bases and J by 0 bases, with 5 bases between them. CDR3 length equals 15 residues. CDR1 is LGHNA, CDR2 YSLEER, per germline.

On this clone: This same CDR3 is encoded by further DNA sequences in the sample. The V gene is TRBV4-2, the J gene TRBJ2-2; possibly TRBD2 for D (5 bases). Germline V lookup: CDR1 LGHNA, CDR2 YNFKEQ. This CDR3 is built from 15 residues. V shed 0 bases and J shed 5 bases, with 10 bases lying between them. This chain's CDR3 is CASSQDGLSTGELFF. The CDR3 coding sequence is TGTGCCAGCAGCCAAGACGGACTTTCTACCGGGGAGCTGTTTTTT.

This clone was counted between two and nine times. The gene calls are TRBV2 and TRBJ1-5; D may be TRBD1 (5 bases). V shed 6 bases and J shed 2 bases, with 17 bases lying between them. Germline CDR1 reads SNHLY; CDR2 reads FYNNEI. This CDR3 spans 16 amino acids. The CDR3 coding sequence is TGTGCCAGCAGAGCCTTACAGGACTATGGCAATCAGCCCCAGCATTTT. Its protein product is CASRALQDYGNQPQHF.

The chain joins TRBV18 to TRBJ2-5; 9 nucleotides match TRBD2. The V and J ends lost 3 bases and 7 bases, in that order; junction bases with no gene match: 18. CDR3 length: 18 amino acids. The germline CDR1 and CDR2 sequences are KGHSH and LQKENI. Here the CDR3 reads CASSPGASGAPTRGTQYF. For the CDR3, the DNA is TGTGCCAGCTCACCGGGGGCTAGCGGGGCACCGACAAGGGGGACCCAGTACTTC.

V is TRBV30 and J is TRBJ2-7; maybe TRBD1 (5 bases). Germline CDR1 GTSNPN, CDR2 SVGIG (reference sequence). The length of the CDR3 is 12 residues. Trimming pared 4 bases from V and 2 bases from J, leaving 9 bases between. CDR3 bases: TGTGCCTGGAAAGGGGTACCCTACGAGCAGTACTTC. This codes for CAWKGVPYEQYF.

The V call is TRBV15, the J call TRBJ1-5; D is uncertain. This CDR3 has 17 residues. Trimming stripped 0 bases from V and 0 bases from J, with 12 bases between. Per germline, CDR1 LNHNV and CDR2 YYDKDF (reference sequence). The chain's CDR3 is CATSRDPPQVSNQPQHF. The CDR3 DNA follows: TGTGCCACCAGCAGAGATCCACCACAAGTTAGCAATCAGCCCCAGCATTTT.

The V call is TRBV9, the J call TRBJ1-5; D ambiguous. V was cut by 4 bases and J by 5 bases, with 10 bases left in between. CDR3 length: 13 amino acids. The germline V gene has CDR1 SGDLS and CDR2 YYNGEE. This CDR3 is CASSTDPDQPQHF. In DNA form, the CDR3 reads TGTGCCAGCAGCACAGACCCCGATCAGCCCCAGCATTTT.

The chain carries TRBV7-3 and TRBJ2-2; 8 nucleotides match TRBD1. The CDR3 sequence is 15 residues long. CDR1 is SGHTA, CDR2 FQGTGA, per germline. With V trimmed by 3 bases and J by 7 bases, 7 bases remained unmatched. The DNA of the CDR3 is TGTGCCAGCAGCTTCCGGACAGGGACGGGCGGGGAGCTGTTTTTT. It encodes CASSFRTGTGGELFF.

The CDR3 loop is CASGSRGVNTEAFF. DNA of the CDR3: TGTGCCAGCGGGTCCAGGGGCGTGAACACTGAAGCTTTCTTT. The chain couples TRBV7-2 to TRBJ1-1, with a possible D match to TRBD1 (6 bases). The V end was cut by 8 bases, the J end by 0 bases, with 13 bases between. Germline V lookup: CDR1 SGHTA, CDR2 FQGNSA. The CDR3 extends over 14 amino acids. The variable domain in full, with the rest retrieved from reference TRBV7-2 and TRBJ1-1, is GAGVSQSPSNKVTEKGKDVELRCDPISGHTALYWYRQSLGQGLEFLIYFQGNSAPDKSGLPSDRFSAERTGGSVSTLTIQRTQQEDSAVYLCASGSRGVNTEAFFGQGTRLTVV.

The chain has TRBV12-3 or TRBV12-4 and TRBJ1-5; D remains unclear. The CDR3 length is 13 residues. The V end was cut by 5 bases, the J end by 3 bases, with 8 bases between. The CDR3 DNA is TGTGCCAGCAGTGGGCAGTTCAATCAGCCCCAGCATTTT. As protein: CASSGQFNQPQHF.

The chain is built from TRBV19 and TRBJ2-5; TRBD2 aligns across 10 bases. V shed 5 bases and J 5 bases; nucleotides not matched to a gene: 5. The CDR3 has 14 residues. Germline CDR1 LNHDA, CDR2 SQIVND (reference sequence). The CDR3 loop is CASSPIAGGETQYF. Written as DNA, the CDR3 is TGTGCCAGTAGTCCAATAGCGGGAGGCGAGACCCAGTACTTC.

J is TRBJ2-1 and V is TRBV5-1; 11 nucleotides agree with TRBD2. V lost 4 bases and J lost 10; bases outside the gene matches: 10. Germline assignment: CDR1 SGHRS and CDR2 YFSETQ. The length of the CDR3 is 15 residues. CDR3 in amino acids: CASSDNLAGGGEQFF. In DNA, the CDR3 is TGCGCCAGCAGCGACAACTTAGCGGGAGGGGGGGAGCAGTTCTTC. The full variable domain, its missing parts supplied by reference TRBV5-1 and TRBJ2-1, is KAGVTQTPRYLIKTRGQQVTLSCSPISGHRSVSWYQQTPGQGLQFLFEYFSETQRNKGNFPGRFSGRQFSNSRSEMNVSTLELGDSALYLCASSDNLAGGGEQFFGPGTRLTVL.

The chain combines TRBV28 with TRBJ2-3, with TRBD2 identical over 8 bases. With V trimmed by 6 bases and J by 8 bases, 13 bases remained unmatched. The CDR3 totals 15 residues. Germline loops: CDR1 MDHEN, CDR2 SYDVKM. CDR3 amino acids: CASRSPSGHFGTQYF. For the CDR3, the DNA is TGTGCCAGCAGATCCCCTAGCGGGCATTTTGGTACGCAGTATTTT.

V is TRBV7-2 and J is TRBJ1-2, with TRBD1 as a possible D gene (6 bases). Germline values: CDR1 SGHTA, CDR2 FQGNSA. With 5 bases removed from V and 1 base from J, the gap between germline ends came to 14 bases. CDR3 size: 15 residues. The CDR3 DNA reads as TGTGCCAGCAGCCTCGGACAGCTTATTAACTATGGCTACACCTTC. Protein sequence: CASSLGQLINYGYTF. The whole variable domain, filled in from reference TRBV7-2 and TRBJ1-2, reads GAGVSQSPSNKVTEKGKDVELRCDPISGHTALYWYRQSLGQGLEFLIYFQGNSAPDKSGLPSDRFSAERTGGSVSTLTIQRTQQEDSAVYLCASSLGQLINYGYTFGSGTRLTVV.

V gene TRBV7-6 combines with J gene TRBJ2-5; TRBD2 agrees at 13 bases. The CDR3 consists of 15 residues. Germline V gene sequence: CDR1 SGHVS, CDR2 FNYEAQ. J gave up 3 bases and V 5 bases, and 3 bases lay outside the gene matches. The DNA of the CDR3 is TGTGCCAGCAGCCCGGGGACTAGCGGGGAAGAGACCCAGTACTTC. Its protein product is CASSPGTSGEETQYF.

As DNA, the CDR3 is TGTGCCAGCAGGAGGGCCCTGGGACAGTACTTC. It encodes CASRRALGQYF. The chain links TRBV6-5 to TRBJ2-5, with D perhaps matching TRBD2 (5 bases). V was cut by 6 bases and J by 11 bases, with 13 bases left in between. From germline, CDR1 is MNHEY and CDR2 SVGAGI. The length of the CDR3 is 11 residues.